This TCR beta chain was observed in a study of blood T cell repertoires in COVID-19. Study summary: The cDNA or gDNA used as material had been derived from T cells, B-cell-depleted T cells, or PBMCs.

Methods used by the authors: Estimates of nucleated cell counts were drawn from the amplification of reference gene primers. The assay was immunoSEQ multiplex PCR, and TCRdb's table has in-frame clones only and misses some. V, J and clone size reflect that table, while D and trimming were determined from the DNA. The sample contains roughly 100,000 clones, around 84% of which appear only once. The CDR3 loop spans 15 amino acids. Germline CDR1 and CDR2: MNHEY and SVGAGI. V lost 0 bases, J lost 4 bases, and 2 bases stayed unmatched. This rearrangement joins TRBV6-5 to TRBJ1-4; 7 positions agree with TRBD1. The sequence was collected from a man in his fifties or sixties with active or convalescent COVID-19. Source material: peripheral blood. This CDR3 is CASSYSGTVNEKLFF. CDR3 DNA sequence: TGTGCCAGCAGTTACTCCGGGACAGTTAATGAAAAACTGTTTTTT.